This T cell receptor (beta chain) was profiled in a study of cytomegalovirus exposure and HLA in healthy donors. Some clones are missing from TCRdb's copy, which holds only in-frame ones; the method was immunoSEQ multiplex PCR. The sample lists some 340,000 clones; roughly 87% were seen once. Germline lookup yields CDR1 MNHNS and CDR2 SASEGT. V lost 2 bases to trimming and J lost 5 bases, with 6 bases between them. This CDR3 is 12 amino acids long. The donors belonged to the roughly 120-subject validation cohort, separate from the roughly 720-subject first cohort. As for this clone: Its antigen is not known.

Study-level points and caveats: The investigators catalogued 150 to 200 TCR beta chains as cytomegalovirus-associated. Three chains linked to CMV were shown in vitro to be specific for CMV antigens. As was reported, the classifier diagnosed cytomegalovirus status with high specificity and sensitivity.

The sample taken for sequencing was PBMCs. V is TRBV6-1 and J is TRBJ2-5; D unresolved. The source of this sequence is a woman younger than 45 in good health and CMV-seropositive. CDR3 sequence (DNA): TGTGCCAGCAGTGAACTCGGGGAGACCCAGTACTTC. Amino acids: CASSELGETQYF.